This passage covers 26 T cell receptor beta chains from one sample sequenced in a study of shared clonotypes between healthy human individuals. Naive CD8 cells, CD45RO-negative and positively selected for CCR7, excluded terminally differentiated effector memory CD45RA+ cells. Clones were sequenced by immunoSEQ multiplex PCR, and TCRdb holds only the in-frame ones, with some missing. The sample lists about 800,000 clones, about 96% occurring once. Material for sequencing was naive CD8+ T cells sorted from blood. The receptor source for this set is a man younger than 45 in good health.

The chain is built from TRBV15 and TRBJ2-1; TRBD2 agrees at 9 bases. From germline, CDR1 is LNHNV and CDR2 YYDKDF (reference sequence). The CDR3 length is 15 residues. The ends lost 4 bases at V and 8 bases at J; junction bases unmatched: 9. For the CDR3, the DNA is TGTGCCACCAGCACGACTAGCGGCCCTGACGATGAGCAGTTCTTC. It is translated as CATSTTSGPDDEQFF.

This chain joins TRBV10-2 and TRBJ2-3; D is ambiguous. Trimming left V 4 bases short and J 4 bases short, with 9 bases between. The CDR3 loop spans 13 amino acids. Germline V gene lookup returns CDR1 WSHSY and CDR2 SAAADI. DNA for the CDR3: TGCGCCAGCAGTGTCGGATTTTCAGATACGCAGTATTTT. Protein: CASSVGFSDTQYF.

This chain connects TRBV9 to TRBJ2-7; TRBD2 might be the D (5 bases). From germline, CDR1 is SGDLS and CDR2 YYNGEE. Trimming stripped 4 bases from V and 9 bases from J, with 17 bases between. This CDR3 has 13 residues. CDR3 amino acids: CASSPNGVAWQYF. DNA of the CDR3: TGTGCCAGCAGCCCTAATGGGGTAGCGTGGCAGTACTTC.

Details on this clone: The same CDR3 is also encoded by other DNA sequences in this sample. The chain is built from TRBV29-1 and TRBJ2-7; TRBD2 matches at 12 bases. The CDR3 is 13 residues long. After removal of 4 bases from V and 4 bases from J, the junction contained 2 bases not matched to a gene. Germline V gene data show CDR1 as SQVTM and CDR2 as ANQGSEA. The CDR3 DNA follows: TGCAGCGTTGGACTAGCGGGAGTATACGAGCAGTACTTC. Its protein product is CSVGLAGVYEQYF.

The chain carries TRBV28 and TRBJ2-7; 11 nucleotides align to TRBD2. There are 16 residues in the CDR3. Germline CDR1 reads MDHEN; CDR2 reads SYDVKM. J gave up 6 bases and V 3 bases, and 10 bases lay outside the gene matches. The CDR3 loop reads CASSLVLAGVKSEQYF. The CDR3 bases are TGTGCCAGCAGTTTGGTACTAGCGGGAGTAAAATCCGAGCAGTACTTC.

This clone was observed once. The chain joins TRBV29-1 to TRBJ2-5; D uncertain. The CDR3 is 14 amino acids. Germline V CDR1 and CDR2: SQVTM, ANQGSEA. With 3 bases removed from V and 5 bases from J, the gap between germline ends came to 16 bases. The CDR3 nucleotides are TGCAGCGTTGACAAACCCGTTGGCGGTGAGACCCAGTACTTC. Its translation: CSVDKPVGGETQYF.

The chain combines TRBV4-1 with TRBJ2-7, with TRBD2 as a possible D gene (5 bases). Trimming pared 0 bases from V and 0 bases from J, leaving 9 bases between. Looked up from germline, CDR1 is MGHRA and CDR2 is YSYEKL. This CDR3 is 15 amino acids long. CDR3: CASSQEAGGSYEQYF. CDR3 DNA: TGCGCCAGCAGCCAAGAGGCGGGTGGCTCCTACGAGCAGTACTTC.

The chain employs TRBV5-6 and TRBJ2-7; perhaps TRBD2 as D (5 bases). CDR1 and CDR2 from the germline V gene are SGHDT and YYEEEE. The CDR3 extends over 17 amino acids. V was clipped by 1 base and J by 3 bases, with 20 bases between them. The CDR3 loop reads CASSLNDVGVMLYEQYF. The CDR3 region has the DNA TGTGCCAGCAGCTTGAATGATGTCGGGGTGATGCTCTACGAGCAGTACTTC.

This clone was seen only once. The chain employs TRBV29-1 and TRBJ2-3; maybe TRBD1 (6 bases). CDR3 length equals 15 residues. Looked up from germline, CDR1 is SQVTM and CDR2 is ANQGSEA. CDR3 bases: TGCACAACCCAAATCAGGGCAGGGGCGAGAGATACGCAGTATTTT. Translated, it gives CTTQIRAGARDTQYF.

V is TRBV25-1 and J is TRBJ2-1, with 7 bases identical to TRBD2. The CDR3 covers 17 residues. Germline V gene sequence: CDR1 MGHDK, CDR2 SYGVNS. Trimming cost V 2 bases and J 6 bases; bases outside gene matches: 13. CDR3 coding DNA: TGTGCCAGCAGTGAACCCCGTTTCTGCGGGAGAGTCAATGAGCAGTTCTTC. Translation gives CASSEPRFCGRVNEQFF.

The chain couples TRBV7-9 to TRBJ1-2, with 9 bases that match TRBD1. The CDR3 contains 15 residues. J lost 4 bases, V lost 0 bases, and 3 bases had no gene match. CDR1 SEHNR and CDR2 FQNEAQ come from the germline V gene (reference sequence). For the CDR3, the DNA is TGTGCCAGCAGCTTAGCCAGGACAGGGGCCTATGGCTACACCTTC. It is translated as CASSLARTGAYGYTF.

This chain's CDR3 is CASSFGGSQYEQYF. The CDR3 region has the DNA TGTGCCAGCAGCTTCGGAGGGAGCCAGTACGAGCAGTACTTC. This chain uses TRBV5-6 with TRBJ2-7; maybe TRBD2 (6 bases). Germline CDR1 is SGHDT and CDR2 is YYEEEE. Trimming left V 2 bases short and J 4 bases short, with 13 bases between. This CDR3 has 14 residues.

The rearrangement joins TRBV19 to TRBJ2-1; D gene uncertain. V was shortened by 5 bases and J by 5 bases, with 7 bases between the two germline ends. From germline, CDR1 is LNHDA and CDR2 SQIVND (reference sequence). The CDR3 extends over 12 amino acids. The CDR3 DNA sequence: TGTGCCAGTAGTTTCCCCGACAATGAGCAGTTCTTC. Its protein is CASSFPDNEQFF. The full variable domain, with the rest looked up from reference TRBV19 and TRBJ2-1, is DGGITQSPKYLFRKEGQNVTLSCEQNLNHDAMYWYRQDPGQGLRLIYYSQIVNDFQKGDIAEGYSVSREKKESFPLTVTSAQKNPTAFYLCASSFPDNEQFFGPGTRLTVL.

V is TRBV15 and J is TRBJ2-6; D is unclear. V dropped 0 bases and J dropped 2 bases, with 14 bases sitting between them. This CDR3 contains 18 residues. Germline V CDR1 and CDR2: LNHNV, YYDKDF (reference sequence). This CDR3 is CATSRDLGAPPGANVLTF. The CDR3, as DNA: TGTGCCACCAGCAGAGATCTTGGAGCCCCACCTGGGGCCAACGTCCTGACTTTC.

Comment on this clone: Other DNA sequences in the sample encode the same CDR3. This chain connects TRBV27 to TRBJ2-3; 9 nucleotides agree with TRBD2. The CDR3 is 14 residues long. Germline-derived CDR1 and CDR2 are MNHEY and SMNVEV (reference sequence). Germline trimming cut 4 bases from V and 2 bases from J; bases unmatched to any gene: 1. The CDR3 DNA reads as TGTGCCAGCAGTTCGGGACTAGCCACAGATACGCAGTATTTT. Amino acid sequence: CASSSGLATDTQYF.

The gene calls are TRBV29-1 and TRBJ2-1, with 10 bases aligning to TRBD1. The ends lost 4 bases at V and 3 bases at J; junction bases unmatched: 9. The germline gives CDR1 SQVTM, CDR2 ANQGSEA. CDR3 length: 16 residues. CDR3 coding DNA: TGCAGCGTTGGGAGACTAAGGACAGGGGGCTACAATGAGCAGTTCTTC. This encodes CSVGRLRTGGYNEQFF.

The chain recombines TRBV28 with TRBJ2-1; D may be TRBD1 (6 bases). This CDR3 spans 13 amino acids. Germline V CDR1 and CDR2: MDHEN, SYDVKM. CDR3 sequence: CSTTGPSLNEQFF. The CDR3 nucleotides read TGTTCCACCACAGGGCCCTCACTCAATGAGCAGTTCTTC.

This sequence joins TRBV5-5 and TRBJ2-7; no reliable D call. The CDR3 covers 14 residues. Trimming left V 0 bases short and J 4 bases short, with 11 bases between. Germline CDR1 is SGHKS and CDR2 is YYEKEE (reference sequence). CDR3 DNA sequence: TGTGCCAGCAGCTTGGAACGACCGGCGTACGAGCAGTACTTC. This gives the protein CASSLERPAYEQYF.

The chain is built from TRBV29-1 and TRBJ1-2; a possible D gene is TRBD1 (5 bases). V was shortened by 7 bases and J by 6 bases, with 21 bases between the two germline ends. Germline CDR1 SQVTM, CDR2 ANQGSEA. The length of the CDR3 is 14 residues. The DNA of the CDR3 is TGCAGCGCGGGCGGGGCAGGGACTTTAGATGGCTACACCTTC. As protein: CSAGGAGTLDGYTF.

The chain carries TRBV2 and TRBJ1-3; D unresolved. Per the germline V gene, CDR1 is SNHLY and CDR2 is FYNNEI. V shed 6 bases and J shed 0 bases, with 9 bases lying between them. The CDR3 is made up of 14 amino acids. The DNA for the CDR3 is TGTGCCAGCAGCGACTGGACCTCTGGAAACACCATATATTTT. Translating gives CASSDWTSGNTIYF.

The chain carries TRBV6-5 and TRBJ2-7; 13 bases align to TRBD2. The V gene's germline CDR1 is MNHEY and CDR2 SVGAGI. V gave up 5 bases and J gave up 5 bases; unmatched junction bases: 3. CDR3 length: 14 amino acids. The CDR3 DNA follows: TGTGCCAGCAGTCCACTAGCGGGAGGGAACGAGCAGTACTTC. Its translation: CASSPLAGGNEQYF.

The chain has TRBV27 and TRBJ2-7; D may be TRBD1 or TRBD2 (5 bases each). The V end was cut by 7 bases, the J end by 6 bases, with 13 bases between. The germline V gene encodes CDR1 MNHEY and CDR2 SMNVEV (reference sequence). There are 12 residues in the CDR3. CDR3 DNA: TGTGCCAGCACCTCCGGGGCCCTCGAGCAGTACTTC. Encoded protein: CASTSGALEQYF.

The genes are TRBV4-3 and TRBJ2-3; TRBD1 matches 9 bases. The V gene's germline CDR1 is LGHNA and CDR2 YSLEER. The CDR3 spans 17 residues. V dropped 0 bases and J dropped 3; count of bases not matched to a gene: 7. The CDR3 DNA reads as TGCGCCAGCAGCCAAGAGGGCGTGGACAGGGGTACAGATACGCAGTATTTT. Residues: CASSQEGVDRGTDTQYF.

V is TRBV27 and J is TRBJ2-2, with D hard to call. Germline CDR1 MNHEY, CDR2 SMNVEV (reference sequence). The CDR3 runs to 12 residues. The ends were cut back, 10 bases at V and 0 bases at J, with 6 bases in the middle. In DNA, the CDR3 is TGTGCCACCGTTACGAACACCGGGGAGCTGTTTTTT. Translating it yields CATVTNTGELFF.

The chain carries TRBV9 and TRBJ2-6; D is uncertain. V lost 0 bases to trimming and J lost 0 bases, with 7 bases between them. The CDR3 is 16 amino acids. Germline CDR1 is SGDLS and CDR2 is YYNGEE. Here the CDR3 DNA reads TGTGCCAGCAGCGTAGACCTAGGCTCTGGGGCCAACGTCCTGACTTTC. Its protein is CASSVDLGSGANVLTF.

The chain employs TRBV5-6 and TRBJ2-7; D is ambiguous. The germline CDR1 and CDR2 sequences are SGHDT and YYEEEE. V was shortened by 4 bases and J by 6 bases, with 11 bases between the two germline ends. There are 12 residues in the CDR3. CDR3 in DNA: TGTGCCAGCAGCCTGGGCACCCTCGAGCAGTACTTC. As protein: CASSLGTLEQYF.